A selection of T cell receptor beta chains follows, all from one sample in a study of blood T cell repertoires in COVID-19. Assay used: immunoSEQ multiplex PCR; TCRdb lists only in-frame clones, some missing. Of 200,000 to 250,000 clones listed, 75% to 85% were seen once; the top ten hold more than 2%. The sample taken for sequencing was peripheral blood. These receptors came from an older woman with COVID-19, enrolled during active disease. Both conserved end residues are part of each CDR3. The D gene is left open where the match is weak.

d_gene,v_gene,j_gene,CDR3aa,CDR3nt
TRBD2,TRBV19,TRBJ2-1,CASSTRSGLEQFF,TGTGCCAGTAGTACCCGTAGCGGGCTAGAGCAGTTCTTC
TRBD2,TRBV7-2,TRBJ2-2,CASSAGGARTGELFF,TGTGCCAGCAGCGCCGGGGGGGCGCGTACCGGGGAGCTGTTTTTT
-,TRBV21-1,TRBJ2-1,CASSKYGGPLSSYNEQFF,TGTGCCAGCAGCAAGTATGGAGGGCCCCTCAGTTCCTACAATGAGCAGTTCTTC
-,TRBV6-2/TRBV6-3,TRBJ2-5,CASSYGVRGWETQYF,TGTGCCAGCAGTTACGGGGTGCGGGGCTGGGAGACCCAGTACTTC
-,TRBV2,TRBJ2-1,CASAPPGVAGWNEQFF,TGTGCCAGCGCACCCCCAGGGGTAGCTGGCTGGAATGAGCAGTTCTTC
TRBD1,TRBV23-1,TRBJ1-1,CASSQSGRDRGMNTEAFF,TGCGCCAGCAGTCAATCTGGGCGGGACAGGGGCATGAACACTGAAGCTTTCTTT
-,TRBV3-1/TRBV3-2,TRBJ1-2,CASSLLAGSNYGYTF,TGTGCCAGCAGCCTCCTGGCAGGCTCTAACTATGGCTACACCTTC
TRBD1,TRBV3-1/TRBV3-2,TRBJ2-7,CASSQRPGTGSYYEQYF,TGTGCCAGCAGCCAACGTCCCGGGACAGGTTCTTACTACGAGCAGTACTTC
-,TRBV7-2,TRBJ1-5,CASSLGQGGQPQHF,TGTGCCAGCAGCTTAGGGCAGGGAGGGCAGCCCCAGCATTTT
-,TRBV9,TRBJ2-3,CASSSQGGGGSTDTQYF,TGTGCCAGCAGCTCCCAAGGGGGGGGAGGGAGCACAGATACGCAGTATTTT